Listed here are 24 T cell receptor beta chains from one sample, sequenced in a study of T cells after yellow fever vaccination. TCRdb called the 5' RACE reads again in MiXCR, with one record for every CDR3 protein. The sample includes about 170,000 distinct CDR3 sequences, approximately 6.2% of them seen just once. The starting material was CD4+ T cells sorted from PBMCs, obtained on the day of the first yellow fever vaccination. These receptors originate from a man aged 18 to 35 who received the YFV17D yellow fever vaccine.

This clonotype was observed many times. This rearrangement joins TRBV3-1 to TRBJ2-3, with D possibly called TRBD1 or TRBD2 (5 bases each). The CDR3 consists of 15 residues. The ends were cut back, 2 bases at V and 0 bases at J, with 9 bases in the middle. Germline V lookup: CDR1 LGHDT, CDR2 YNNKEL (reference sequence). The DNA for the CDR3 is TGTGCCAGCAGCCAACCCGGGACGAGCACAGATACGCAGTATTTT. This encodes CASSQPGTSTDTQYF.

The count of this clonotype is one. V and J are TRBV29-1 and TRBJ2-1; D is perhaps TRBD2 (6 bases). Between the trimmed V and J ends, which lost 4 bases and 7 bases, there was a span of 14 bases. The CDR3 runs to 13 residues. Germline assignment: CDR1 SQVTM and CDR2 ANQGSEA. DNA for the CDR3: TGCAGCGTTGGGGGACTCCTACCTAATGAGCAGTTCTTC. It yields the protein CSVGGLLPNEQFF.

This chain uses TRBV5-1 with TRBJ2-3; 9 positions agree with TRBD1. The V segment lost 2 bases and the J segment 6 bases; nucleotides outside the gene matches: 7. Per germline, CDR1 SGHRS and CDR2 YFSETQ. The CDR3 sequence is 15 residues long. CDR3 protein: CASSFRDREVDTQYF. CDR3 coding DNA: TGCGCCAGCAGCTTTCGGGACAGGGAAGTGGATACGCAGTATTTT.

This clonotype came up many times. The chain uses TRBV20-1 and TRBJ1-6, with D perhaps matching TRBD1 (5 bases). This CDR3 comprises 15 residues. V was clipped by 2 bases and J by 0 bases, with 8 bases between them. The germline gives CDR1 DFQATT, CDR2 SNEGSKA (reference sequence). The CDR3 region is CSARSGGSYNSPLHF. The CDR3 region has the DNA TGCAGTGCTAGAAGCGGGGGCTCCTATAATTCACCCCTCCACTTT.

This clonotype was detected ten times or more. The chain links TRBV24-1 to TRBJ2-3, with 9 bases that match TRBD1. This CDR3 contains 16 residues. With 7 bases clipped from V and 3 bases from J, the junction kept 10 bases outside the gene matches. In germline, CDR1 is KGHDR, CDR2 SFDVKD. CDR3 nucleotide sequence: TGTGCCACCAGCTCCACAGGGGGCATGGGAACAGATACGCAGTATTTT. Protein: CATSSTGGMGTDTQYF.

At least ten counts were recorded for this clonotype. V and J are TRBV11-3 and TRBJ2-3; 10 nucleotides match TRBD1. V was clipped by 4 bases and J by 4 bases; unmatched bases: 5. This CDR3 region has 15 residues. Germline values: CDR1 SGHNT, CDR2 YENEEA. DNA of the CDR3: TGTGCCAGCAGCTCAGGACAGGGGGAATCAGATACGCAGTATTTT. This encodes CASSSGQGESDTQYF. The complete variable domain, with remaining parts taken from reference TRBV11-3 and TRBJ2-3, reads EAGVVQSPRYKIIEKKQPVAFWCNPISGHNTLYWYLQNLGQGPELLIRYENEEAVDDSQLPKDRFSAERLKGVDSTLKIQPAELGDSAVYLCASSSGQGESDTQYFGPGTRLTVL.

In this sample, this clonotype turned up a few times. The rearrangement joins TRBV5-1 to TRBJ1-1; tentatively, D is TRBD1 (6 bases). V was cut by 3 bases and J by 5 bases, with 11 bases left in between. Per the germline V gene, CDR1 is SGHRS and CDR2 is YFSETQ. CDR3 length equals 13 residues. CDR3: CASSSFRGTEAFF. CDR3 in DNA: TGCGCCAGCAGCTCGTTCAGGGGAACTGAAGCTTTCTTT.

There are a few counts of this clonotype. The V and J genes are TRBV5-4 and TRBJ2-5; 10 nucleotides align to TRBD2. Trimming took 3 bases from V and 5 from J; bases not matched to a gene: 7. CDR1 is SGHNT and CDR2 is YYREEE in the germline V gene (reference sequence). The CDR3 has 15 amino acids. CDR3 coding DNA: TGTGCCAGCAGCTCCACACTAGCGGGGTTGGAGACCCAGTACTTC. This translates into CASSSTLAGLETQYF.

This clonotype has ten or more counts. The V call is TRBV6-5, the J call TRBJ2-2; D assignment may be TRBD1 or TRBD2 (5 bases each). The germline gives CDR1 MNHEY, CDR2 SVGAGI. Trimming shortened V by 0 bases and J by 2 bases, and 16 bases separated the two germline ends. The CDR3 runs to 18 residues. CDR3: CASSYSSGGQGNTGELFF. The CDR3 nucleotides are TGTGCCAGCAGTTACTCGAGCGGTGGGCAGGGAAACACCGGGGAGCTGTTTTTT.

A few counts support this clonotype. This chain uses TRBV7-9 with TRBJ2-6; tentative D call: TRBD1 (5 bases). The CDR3 is 13 amino acids. Germline lookup yields CDR1 SEHNR and CDR2 FQNEAQ (reference sequence). The ends were cut back, 11 bases at V and 0 bases at J, with 8 bases in the middle. CDR3 DNA sequence: TGTGCCGGCGACAGCTCTGGGGCCAACGTCCTGACTTTC. This encodes CAGDSSGANVLTF.

At least ten counts were recorded for this clonotype. V is TRBV4-2 and J is TRBJ2-3; 7 bases line up with TRBD2. The germline V gene has CDR1 LGHNA and CDR2 YNFKEQ. The junction had 6 bases not matched to a gene; V was cut back by 1 base and J by 5 bases. The CDR3 length is 15 residues. The CDR3 nucleotides are TGTGCCAGCAGCCAAGGCGGGAGCAGGGAAGATACGCAGTATTTT. It yields the protein CASSQGGSREDTQYF.

This clonotype came up a few times. The chain has TRBV5-1 and TRBJ1-3, with D perhaps TRBD1 (5 bases). Germline V lookup: CDR1 SGHRS, CDR2 YFSETQ. The CDR3 sequence is 16 residues long. V lost 2 bases and J lost 0, with 12 bases in between. CDR3 bases: TGCGCCAGCAGCTTCGGCGGGGCGACCTCTGGAAACACCATATATTTT. Its protein is CASSFGGATSGNTIYF.

Only a few counts were recorded for this clonotype. V usage is TRBV13 and J usage is TRBJ2-5; D is uncertain. V was trimmed by 2 bases and J by 7 bases, leaving 14 bases between them. Germline V CDR1 and CDR2: PRHDT, FYEKMQ (reference sequence). CDR3 length equals 14 residues. The CDR3 region has the DNA TGTGCCAGCAGCTTAAAGGACGGAAAGGGGACCCAGTACTTC. Amino acids: CASSLKDGKGTQYF.

J is TRBJ2-2 and V is TRBV6-1; maybe TRBD1 (5 bases). CDR1 is MNHNS, CDR2 SASEGT, per germline. The CDR3 sequence is 15 residues long. Between the trimmed V and J ends, which lost 7 bases and 5 bases, there was a span of 17 bases. The DNA for the CDR3 is TGTGCCAGCAATGGTCCGCAGGGATGGACCGGGGAGCTGTTTTTT. Protein sequence: CASNGPQGWTGELFF.

This clonotype was picked up many times. V is TRBV12-3 or TRBV12-4 and J is TRBJ1-1; D is unresolved. The CDR3 is made up of 14 amino acids. Between the trimmed V and J ends, which lost 7 bases and 2 bases, there was a span of 14 bases. The CDR3: CASTRDGFNTEAFF. The CDR3 nucleotides are TGTGCCAGCACCCGAGACGGTTTCAACACTGAAGCTTTCTTT.

The table lists this clonotype with a few counts. J is TRBJ2-1 and V is TRBV12-5; TRBD1 aligns across 9 bases. The CDR3 spans 17 residues. V was pared by 2 bases and J by 8 bases, with 13 bases of the junction left unmatched. CDR1 is LGHNT, CDR2 FRNRAP, per germline. The CDR3 protein is CASGLTATGGKGDEQFF. The CDR3 DNA is TGTGCTAGTGGTTTGACTGCGACAGGGGGAAAAGGGGATGAGCAGTTCTTC.

This clonotype was counted ten times or more. This CDR3 reads CASSDLLNTGELFF. Here the CDR3 DNA reads TGCGCCAGCAGTGACCTGCTGAACACCGGGGAGCTGTTTTTT. The rearrangement uses TRBV5-1 and TRBJ2-2; D is unresolved. There are 14 residues in the CDR3. V dropped 5 bases and J dropped 1 base, with 9 bases sitting between them. CDR1 and CDR2 from the germline V gene are SGHRS and YFSETQ.

This chain uses TRBV7-2 with TRBJ1-2; D uncertain. Germline V lookup: CDR1 SGHTA, CDR2 FQGNSA. This CDR3 has 15 residues. V lost 4 bases to trimming and J lost 3 bases, with 15 bases between them. The CDR3: CASSSLPPEDYGYTF. DNA of the CDR3: TGTGCCAGCAGCTCCCTCCCCCCAGAGGACTATGGCTACACCTTC.

The gene calls are TRBV12-3 or TRBV12-4 and TRBJ2-2; 7 bases align to TRBD1. This CDR3 comprises 15 residues. Trimming at V came to 6 bases and at J to 6 bases, leaving 10 bases not matched to a gene. CDR3 protein: CASRLGQLEAGELFF. DNA of the CDR3: TGTGCCAGCAGGTTGGGACAGCTTGAAGCCGGGGAGCTGTTTTTT.

This clonotype was counted many times. The chain links TRBV24-1 to TRBJ2-2, with 8 bases lining up with TRBD2. Germline CDR1 and CDR2: KGHDR and SFDVKD. The CDR3 runs to 16 residues. V was clipped by 4 bases and J by 3 bases; unmatched bases: 6. CDR3 nucleotide sequence: TGTGCCACCAGTGACCCAAGCGGGGGAGACACCGGGGAGCTGTTTTTT. Its protein product is CATSDPSGGDTGELFF.

This clonotype was found many times. The gene calls are TRBV19 and TRBJ2-2, with D uncertain. The germline V gene encodes CDR1 LNHDA and CDR2 SQIVND (reference sequence). Trimming shortened V by 5 bases and J by 6 bases, and 10 bases separated the two germline ends. The CDR3 length is 13 residues. The CDR3 nucleotides read TGTGCCAGTAGTGAAAGTAGGGCCGGGGAGCTGTTTTTT. It translates to CASSESRAGELFF.

The J gene is TRBJ2-5, the V gene TRBV20-1; 7 bases fit TRBD2. Germline lookup yields CDR1 DFQATT and CDR2 SNEGSKA (reference sequence). The J segment lost 3 bases and the V segment lost 1 base, leaving 2 bases of the junction unmatched. The CDR3 spans 13 residues. The CDR3 loop reads CSARGGGEETQYF. The CDR3 DNA is TGCAGTGCTAGAGGTGGGGGGGAAGAGACCCAGTACTTC.

V and J are TRBV7-2 and TRBJ2-7; 9 nucleotides line up with TRBD1. Unmatched junction bases numbered 6, after V lost 5 bases and J lost 1 base. The CDR3 has 15 amino acids. The germline CDR1 and CDR2 sequences are SGHTA and FQGNSA. CDR3: CASSRPGQGSYEQYF. The CDR3 coding sequence is TGTGCCAGCAGCCGACCGGGACAGGGATCCTACGAGCAGTACTTC.

As regards this clonotype: A much bigger clone sits one base away, suggesting this may be a read error. The rearrangement joins TRBV29-1 to TRBJ2-5; D ambiguous. CDR1 and CDR2 from the germline V gene are SQVTM and ANQGSEA. The CDR3 covers 12 residues. Trimming stripped 7 bases from V and 1 base from J, with 10 bases between. CDR3 residues: CSGPELQETQYF. The CDR3 region has the DNA TGCAGCGGTCCGGAACTCCAAGAGACCCAGTACTTC.